The rows below give T cell receptor beta chains drawn from one sample of a study of shared clonotypes between healthy human individuals. Method: immunoSEQ multiplex PCR; TCRdb's copy keeps in-frame clones and lacks some. Of under 2,500,000 clones listed, approximately 94% are singletons. The material sequenced was naive CD4+ T cells sorted from blood. Source of these receptors: a man aged 18 to 29 in good health. The CDR3 runs from the conserved cysteine through the conserved F or W. Each record gives: D gene, clone size, V gene, J gene, CDR3 protein, CDR3 DNA. D genes are given only for firm matches. The size entry is marked missing in some rows and otherwise reads once, few, many or a size class.

>NA|NA|TRBV6-6|TRBJ2-3
CASLPLGGRLTDTQYF
TGTGCCAGCCTCCCCTTAGGGGGGCGGCTCACAGATACGCAGTATTTT
>TRBD1|NA|TRBV18|TRBJ2-7
CASSRSGTGGIYEQYF
TGTGCCAGCTCACGCTCCGGGACAGGGGGGATTTACGAGCAGTACTTC
>NA|NA|TRBV5-1|TRBJ2-6
CASSLGGAGANVLTF
TGCGCCAGCAGCCTAGGGGGTGCTGGGGCCAACGTCCTGACTTTC
>TRBD2|NA|TRBV2|TRBJ2-2
CASGELAPGELFF
TGTGCCAGCGGGGAACTAGCGCCCGGGGAGCTGTTTTTT
>NA|NA|TRBV5-1|TRBJ2-7
CASSLAGLYEQYF
TGCGCCAGCAGCTTGGCTGGCCTTTACGAGCAGTACTTC
>TRBD1|NA|TRBV6-1|TRBJ2-7
CASSERDRTSYEQYF
TGTGCCAGCAGTGAAAGGGACAGGACCTCCTACGAGCAGTACTTC
>NA|NA|TRBV10-3|TRBJ1-2
CAISEDPYAGYTF
TGTGCCATCAGTGAAGATCCTTATGCGGGCTACACCTTC
>NA|NA|TRBV28|TRBJ2-7
CASSQGNRGYEQYF
TGTGCCAGCAGTCAGGGGAATCGGGGCTACGAGCAGTACTTC
>NA|NA|TRBV6-1|TRBJ1-5
CASSEMAGDNQPQHF
TGTGCCAGCAGTGAAATGGCAGGGGATAATCAGCCCCAGCATTTT
>NA|NA|TRBV4-3|TRBJ2-2
CASSQQPTGELFF
TGCGCCAGCAGCCAACAACCAACCGGGGAGCTGTTTTTT
>NA|NA|TRBV10-3|TRBJ2-3
CAISDTGTDTQYF
TGTGCCATCAGTGACACCGGCACAGATACGCAGTATTTT
>NA|NA|TRBV2|TRBJ1-1
CASNLQGEGTEAFF
TGTGCCAGCAACCTACAGGGAGAGGGCACTGAAGCTTTCTTT
>NA|once|TRBV27|TRBJ1-6
CASSLLGQGSNSPLHF
TGTGCCAGCAGTTTATTGGGGCAGGGAAGCAATTCACCCCTCCACTTT
>NA|NA|TRBV18|TRBJ2-4
CASSPPGLPPGTAKNIQYF
TGTGCCAGCTCACCTCCGGGCCTGCCCCCGGGGACTGCCAAAAACATTCAGTACTTC
>NA|NA|TRBV2|TRBJ1-1
CASSVGVNTEAFF
TGTGCCAGCAGTGTAGGGGTTAACACTGAAGCTTTCTTT
>TRBD1|NA|TRBV6-1|TRBJ1-2
CASSSQEGQGLFNTF
TGTGCCAGCAGTTCCCAGGAGGGACAGGGACTTTTCAACACCTTC
>NA|NA|TRBV10-3|TRBJ2-7
CAIRSSSEPNEQYF
TGTGCCATCAGATCATCTAGCGAGCCGAACGAGCAGTACTTC
>TRBD1|NA|TRBV9|TRBJ2-5
CASSVGQAEETQYF
TGTGCCAGCAGCGTCGGACAGGCGGAAGAGACCCAGTACTTC
>TRBD2|NA|TRBV29-1|TRBJ2-5
CSVALEGTSRSETQYF
TGCAGCGTTGCCTTAGAGGGGACTAGCAGATCGGAGACCCAGTACTTC
>TRBD1|NA|TRBV6-4|TRBJ1-1
CASRGTGGEAFF
TGTGCCAGCCGGGGGACAGGGGGCGAAGCTTTCTTT
>NA|NA|TRBV7-9|TRBJ1-2
CASSPDIYGYTF
TGTGCCAGCAGCCCTGACATTTATGGCTACACCTTC
>NA|once|TRBV11-2|TRBJ2-7
CASSFGGPSYEQYF
TGTGCCAGCAGCTTTGGAGGGCCCTCCTACGAGCAGTACTTC
>TRBD1|NA|TRBV5-1|TRBJ1-1
CASSPDRGPNTEAFF
TGCGCCAGCAGCCCGGACAGGGGACCGAACACTGAAGCTTTCTTT
>NA|NA|TRBV29-1|TRBJ2-5
CSVDSGAETQYF
TGCAGCGTTGATTCTGGGGCGGAGACCCAGTACTTC
>NA|NA|TRBV23-1|TRBJ2-7
CASSQALTYEQYF
TGCGCCAGCAGTCAGGCCCTGACCTACGAGCAGTACTTC
>NA|NA|TRBV5-4|TRBJ1-3
CASSLTTDRVSGNTIYF
TGTGCCAGCAGCTTGACGACGGACCGAGTCTCTGGAAACACCATATATTTT
>NA|NA|TRBV7-9|TRBJ2-5
CASSLGLWETQYF
TGTGCCAGCAGCTTAGGGCTTTGGGAGACCCAGTACTTC
>NA|NA|TRBV5-1|TRBJ2-2
CASSLAPTGNHRFESNTGELFF
TGCGCCAGCAGCTTGGCGCCTACAGGGAACCACCGTTTCGAATCGAACACCGGGGAGCTGTTTTTT
>TRBD1|NA|TRBV7-2|TRBJ1-1
CASSLAGTGAFF
TGTGCCAGCAGCTTAGCCGGGACAGGGGCTTTCTTT
>NA|once|TRBV6-5|TRBJ1-1
CASSYGQNTEAFF
TGTGCCAGCAGTTACGGCCAGAACACTGAAGCTTTCTTT
>NA|NA|TRBV10-3|TRBJ2-5
CATSDANQETQYF
TGTGCCACCTCTGACGCAAACCAAGAGACCCAGTACTTC
>NA|NA|TRBV15|TRBJ2-5
CATSSWRESGEETQYF
TGTGCCACCAGCAGTTGGCGTGAATCCGGGGAAGAGACCCAGTACTTC
>NA|NA|TRBV25-1|TRBJ2-2
CASSVGGTGELFF
TGTGCCAGCAGTGTTGGGGGCACCGGGGAGCTGTTTTTT
>NA|NA|TRBV6-6|TRBJ1-5
CASSLDNPSNQPQHF
TGTGCCAGCAGCCTGGACAACCCTAGCAATCAGCCCCAGCATTTT
>TRBD2|once|TRBV4-3|TRBJ2-1
CASSLEIAGGDNEQFF
TGCGCCAGCAGCCTGGAGATAGCGGGAGGGGACAATGAGCAGTTCTTC
>TRBD1|NA|TRBV5-1|TRBJ1-6
CASSLAPGQGSPLHF
TGCGCCAGCAGCTTGGCCCCGGGACAGGGGTCACCCCTCCACTTT
>NA|NA|TRBV30|TRBJ1-2
CACLDGLVGYTF
TGTGCCTGCCTGGACGGCCTGGTTGGCTACACCTTC
>TRBD1|NA|TRBV9|TRBJ1-2
CASSAAGGGYTF
TGTGCCAGCAGCGCGGCAGGGGGTGGCTACACCTTC
>NA|NA|TRBV28|TRBJ2-7
CASSGGQLSSYEQYF
TGTGCCAGCAGCGGCGGACAGCTAAGCTCCTACGAGCAGTACTTC
>TRBD1|NA|TRBV5-1|TRBJ1-1
CASSLGQGVNTEAFF
TGCGCCAGCAGCTTGGGACAGGGTGTAAACACTGAAGCTTTCTTT
>NA|NA|TRBV2|TRBJ1-3
CASSETLDTIYF
TGTGCCAGCAGTGAGACCTTGGACACCATATATTTT
>NA|NA|TRBV6-6|TRBJ1-4
CASRKNRAGNEKLFF
TGTGCCAGCAGAAAGAACAGGGCGGGTAATGAAAAACTGTTTTTT
>NA|NA|TRBV7-9|TRBJ2-2
CASSYGLLGSGENTGELFF
TGTGCCAGCAGCTATGGGCTTCTGGGTTCGGGGGAAAACACCGGGGAGCTGTTTTTT
>TRBD2|NA|TRBV5-1|TRBJ2-2
CASSFGGTSNTGELFF
TGCGCCAGCAGCTTCGGGGGGACTAGCAACACCGGGGAGCTGTTTTTT
>TRBD2|NA|TRBV10-1|TRBJ2-3
CASSETRPGQREGSTDTQYF
TGCGCCAGCAGTGAGACAAGACCGGGTCAGCGGGAGGGAAGCACAGATACGCAGTATTTT
>NA|NA|TRBV28|TRBJ2-7
CASSLFQGSSYEQYF
TGTGCCAGCAGTTTATTTCAAGGAAGCTCCTACGAGCAGTACTTC
>TRBD2|NA|TRBV18|TRBJ2-1
CASSPPTGGYYNEQFF
TGTGCCAGCTCACCACCAACGGGAGGCTACTACAATGAGCAGTTCTTC
>NA|NA|TRBV7-2|TRBJ1-2
CASSLDRGRTPYGYTF
TGTGCCAGCAGCTTAGATCGGGGCAGGACGCCCTATGGCTACACCTTC
>NA|NA|TRBV7-9|TRBJ2-7
CASSRQRTSYEQYF
TGTGCCAGCAGCCGACAGAGGACCTCCTACGAGCAGTACTTC
>NA|NA|TRBV6-6|TRBJ1-1
CASSSVNTEAFF
TGTGCCAGCAGTTCGGTGAACACTGAAGCTTTCTTT
>TRBD2|NA|TRBV7-2|TRBJ2-7
CASSLAGGIDEQYF
TGTGCCAGCAGCCTAGCGGGGGGCATCGACGAGCAGTACTTC
>TRBD1|NA|TRBV29-1|TRBJ2-5
CSNRQGLQETQYF
TGCAGCAACAGACAGGGATTGCAAGAGACCCAGTACTTC
>TRBD2|NA|TRBV2|TRBJ2-5
CASSSSRTSGGKETQYF
TGTGCCAGCAGCTCTAGTCGGACTAGCGGGGGAAAAGAGACCCAGTACTTC
>NA|NA|TRBV11-3|TRBJ1-1
CASSLGRTNTEAFF
TGTGCCAGCAGCTTAGGTAGGACGAACACTGAAGCTTTCTTT
>NA|NA|TRBV6-5|TRBJ2-1
CASSLRSGSSYNEQFF
TGTGCCAGCAGTTTGCGAAGCGGAAGCTCCTACAATGAGCAGTTCTTC
>TRBD2|NA|TRBV10-3|TRBJ2-1
CAIKRSGNNEQFF
TGTGCCATCAAGAGGAGCGGGAACAATGAGCAGTTCTTC
>TRBD1|NA|TRBV6-6|TRBJ2-3
CASSDTGQGTDTQYF
TGTGCCAGCAGCGACACCGGACAGGGCACAGATACGCAGTATTTT
>NA|NA|TRBV5-1|TRBJ1-3
CASSLEGISSGNTIYF
TGCGCCAGCAGCTTGGAAGGGATCAGCTCTGGAAACACCATATATTTT
>NA|NA|TRBV6-6|TRBJ2-3
CASSYSKGLADTQYF
TGTGCCAGCAGTTACTCGAAAGGGCTCGCAGATACGCAGTATTTT